Each of the 14 T cell receptor beta chains below was sequenced from the same sample in a study of tumor-infiltrating lymphocytes in primary liver carcinoma. Total RNA amounting to roughly 480 ng was the source from which TCR beta cDNA was made with a constant-region primer. Slightly modified ARM-PCR, run as three nested multiplex PCR rounds, produced the TCR beta libraries. The first two PCR rounds used TRBV1-TRBV30 forward primers with a C-beta reverse primer, roughly 10 cycles each. TCRdb redid the calling of the multiplex PCR reads with MiXCR, one entry per CDR3 protein. The data contain about 320,000 distinct CDR3 sequences, about 62% of them singletons. Alongside blood RNA obtained from unsorted whole blood, germline DNA was also extracted. Sequencing was done on a sample of peripheral blood. These receptor sequences come from a man aged 40-50 years with primary liver carcinoma and hepatitis B virus infection.

The chain carries TRBV6-2 or TRBV6-3 and TRBJ2-7; 9 bases are a match to TRBD2. Germline assignment: CDR1 MNHEY and CDR2 SVGEGT. The CDR3 sequence is 15 residues long. V lost 0 bases to trimming and J lost 6 bases; unmatched junction nucleotides: 6. CDR3 residues: CASSYSPSGKREQYF. DNA for the CDR3: TGTGCCAGCAGTTACTCTCCTAGCGGGAAGCGCGAGCAGTACTTC.

Comment on this clonotype: A much more abundant neighbour one base away suggests this may be a read error. V gene TRBV6-5 combines with J gene TRBJ1-1, with no clear D. Germline V gene lookup returns CDR1 MNHEY and CDR2 SVGAGI. This CDR3 region has 14 residues. Here the CDR3 reads CASSLRGKNTEASF. CDR3 coding DNA: TGTGCCAGCAGTCTGAGAGGGAAGAACACTGAAGCTTCCTTT.

Comment on this clonotype: A single base separates this from a much larger clone, so it may be a read error. The gene calls are TRBV6-2 or TRBV6-3 and TRBJ2-6, with D perhaps TRBD1 (5 bases). The CDR3 consists of 15 residues. Germline lookup yields CDR1 MNHEY and CDR2 SVGEGT. CDR3 DNA sequence: TGTGGCAGCAGCGAAACAGGATCTGGGGCCAACGTCCTGACTTTC. This translates into CGSSETGSGANVLTF.

Here the CDR3 DNA reads TGTGCCTGGAGTGTATGTGGGGGAAATGGCTACACCTTC. Encoded protein: CAWSVCGGNGYTF. The chain couples TRBV30 to TRBJ1-2, with a possible D match to TRBD1 (5 bases). Deletions cut 0 bases from V and 6 bases from J, with 11 bases between. Per the germline V gene, CDR1 is GTSNPN and CDR2 is SVGIG (reference sequence). This CDR3 has 13 residues.

This sequence joins TRBV7-3 and TRBJ2-5, with D possibly matching TRBD2 (7 bases). Germline V lookup: CDR1 SGHTA, CDR2 FQGTGA. Trimming took off 2 bases at V and 4 bases at J, with 14 bases between the two ends. This CDR3 spans 15 amino acids. CDR3 loop: CASSLGGASGETQYF. The CDR3 nucleotides are TGTGCCAGCAGCTTAGGGGGGGCAAGTGGAGAGACCCAGTACTTC.

Concerning this clonotype: Germline and junction disagree at one end, which may indicate a read error. The gene calls are TRBV6-2 or TRBV6-3 and TRBJ2-2, with 10 positions matching TRBD2. CDR1 is MNHEY and CDR2 is SVGEGT in the germline V gene. CDR3 length: 15 residues. The CDR3 reads CVSRLAGVNTWELFF. DNA of the CDR3: TGTGTCAGCCGGCTAGCGGGGGTGAACACCTGGGAGCTATTTTTT.

Note on this clonotype: At one end, the junction sequence differs from germline, possibly due to a read error. This chain links TRBV5-1 with TRBJ1-2, with D hard to call. Germline loops: CDR1 SGHRS, CDR2 YFSETQ. There are 11 residues in the CDR3. This chain's CDR3 is CTSSFSGSYTF. The CDR3 DNA reads as TGCACCAGCAGTTTTTCGGGAAGCTACACCTTC.

The V and J genes are TRBV5-5 and TRBJ1-5; no definite D call. The CDR3 consists of 14 residues. V lost 7 bases, J lost 1 base, and 12 bases lay in between. The V gene's germline CDR1 is SGHKS and CDR2 YYEKEE (reference sequence). The CDR3 spells CASAVEGSNQPQHF. The CDR3 region has the DNA TGTGCCAGCGCTGTGGAGGGAAGCAATCAGCCCCAGCATTTT.

This chain uses TRBV28 with TRBJ2-7; D is uncertain. The CDR3 runs 12 residues. Germline CDR1 and CDR2: MDHEN and SYDVKM. With 6 bases removed from V and 3 bases from J, the gap between germline ends came to 9 bases. Here the CDR3 DNA reads TGTGCCAGCAGATCAGTGGTCTACGAGCAGTACTTC. This codes for CASRSVVYEQYF.

This clonotype was picked up a small number of times. V usage is TRBV18 and J usage is TRBJ2-1, with 9 bases aligning to TRBD2. Looked up from germline, CDR1 is KGHSH and CDR2 is LQKENI. This CDR3 is 12 amino acids long. J was trimmed by 9 bases and V by 3 bases; bases with no gene match: 0. DNA of the CDR3: TGTGCCAGCTCACCTAGCGGGGGTGAGCAGTTCTTC. Protein product: CASSPSGGEQFF.

Worth noting for this clonotype: This clone may be a read error of a much larger clone one base away. The chain couples TRBV6-2 or TRBV6-3 to TRBJ2-3; D uncertain. Germline CDR1 MNHEY, CDR2 SVGEGT. The CDR3 is 16 amino acids. Trimming cost V 4 bases and J 1 base, with 15 bases left between them. The CDR3 sequence: CASSSPSRKCTDTQYF. The CDR3 DNA reads TGTGCCAGCAGTTCACCGAGCAGAAAATGCACAGATACGCAGTATTTT.

The sample holds one count of this clonotype. The chain carries TRBV18 and TRBJ1-5; D call uncertain. Trimming cost V 1 base and J 13 bases, with 5 bases left between them. Germline V gene sequence: CDR1 KGHSH, CDR2 LQKENI. The CDR3 runs to 10 residues. Written as DNA, the CDR3 is TGTGCCAGCTCACCACTGTCTCAGCATTTT. Amino acid sequence: CASSPLSQHF.

This clonotype has ten or more counts. The chain employs TRBV10-2 and TRBJ1-1; D ambiguous. Germline CDR1 reads WSHSY; CDR2 reads SAAADI. This CDR3 is built from 13 residues. V shed 8 bases and J shed 3 bases, with 13 bases lying between them. For the CDR3, the DNA is TGCGCCAGCTTGAAAGGGAGGGACACTGAAGCTTTCTTT. It specifies CASLKGRDTEAFF.

On this clonotype itself: A clone one base away is much larger, so this may be a read error. The chain uses TRBV12-3 or TRBV12-4 and TRBJ2-2; D unclear. V shed 7 bases and J shed 5 bases, with 14 bases lying between them. The CDR3 extends over 14 amino acids. The CDR3 is CASTSMKGTGELFF. The CDR3 DNA sequence: TGTGCCAGCACCTCCATGAAGGGTACCGGGGAGCTGTTTTTT.